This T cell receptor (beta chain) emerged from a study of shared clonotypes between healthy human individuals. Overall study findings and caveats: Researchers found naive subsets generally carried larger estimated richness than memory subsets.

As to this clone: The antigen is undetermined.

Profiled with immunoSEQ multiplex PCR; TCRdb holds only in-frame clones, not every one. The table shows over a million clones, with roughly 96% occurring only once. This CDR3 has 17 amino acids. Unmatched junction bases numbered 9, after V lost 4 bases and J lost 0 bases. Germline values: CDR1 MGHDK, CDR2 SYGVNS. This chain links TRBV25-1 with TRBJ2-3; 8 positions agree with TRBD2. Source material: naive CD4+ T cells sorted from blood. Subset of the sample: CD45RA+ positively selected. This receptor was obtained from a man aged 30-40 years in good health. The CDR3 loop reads CASSVGGSGISTDTQYF. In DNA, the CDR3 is TGTGCCAGCAGTGTAGGGGGTAGCGGGATAAGCACAGATACGCAGTATTTT.